The 11 T cell receptor beta chains listed next were all sequenced from one sample in a study of CD8+ T cells in alopecia areata. Isolated RNA was reverse transcribed into cDNA used as the sequencing template. The method was immunoSEQ multiplex PCR; TCRdb's version includes in-frame clones alone and lacks a portion of them. In the table there are over 150,000 clones, more than 60% of which are singletons. The specimen comprised CD4+ T cells sorted from blood, sampled at week 0. The source is a human donor with alopecia areata.

The genes are TRBV29-1 and TRBJ2-3; D gene unclear. Germline V gene lookup returns CDR1 SQVTM and CDR2 ANQGSEA. The CDR3 is 15 amino acids. With 5 bases removed from V and 4 bases from J, the gap between germline ends came to 19 bases. The DNA for the CDR3 is TGCAGCGTTTTCCCACCGAGGATTGGGTCAGATACGCAGTATTTT. It specifies CSVFPPRIGSDTQYF.

In nucleotides, the CDR3 is TGCAGCGTTTTAGGCTTATACACAGATACGCAGTATTTT. Encoded protein: CSVLGLYTDTQYF. The chain couples TRBV29-1 to TRBJ2-3; D gene uncertain. The CDR3 is 13 residues long. The ends were cut back, 5 bases at V and 2 bases at J, with 11 bases in the middle. Germline V gene data show CDR1 as SQVTM and CDR2 as ANQGSEA.

This chain links TRBV29-1 with TRBJ1-1; D gene uncertain. Trimming took off 4 bases at V and 0 bases at J, with 12 bases between the two ends. Germline V CDR1 and CDR2: SQVTM, ANQGSEA. The CDR3 has 14 amino acids. The CDR3 loop reads CSVVGLSMNTEAFF. The CDR3 nucleotides are TGCAGCGTTGTCGGGCTAAGTATGAACACTGAAGCTTTCTTT.

This clone came up a few times. The V and J genes are TRBV25-1 and TRBJ2-6; maybe TRBD2 (5 bases). CDR3 size: 17 residues. Germline lookup yields CDR1 MGHDK and CDR2 SYGVNS. V lost 3 bases, J lost 1 base, and 13 bases lay in between. The CDR3 DNA follows: TGTGCCAGCAGTGAGTTTGCGGGCCAGTCTGGGGCCAACGTCCTGACTTTC. It specifies CASSEFAGQSGANVLTF.

This clone occurred a few times. The chain uses TRBV29-1 and TRBJ2-1; D may be TRBD1 (6 bases). This CDR3 has 14 amino acids. Per the germline V gene, CDR1 is SQVTM and CDR2 is ANQGSEA. V lost 6 bases and J 0 bases, leaving 12 bases between the germline ends. CDR3 sequence reads: CSVLDRTSYNEQFF. The CDR3, as DNA: TGCAGCGTACTAGACAGGACCTCCTACAATGAGCAGTTCTTC.

CDR3 sequence (DNA): TGTGCCGCAGGTGGCGTGGGGGTAGGGACCCAGTACTTC. Its protein is CAAGGVGVGTQYF. V is TRBV19 and J is TRBJ2-5, with D perhaps given as TRBD1 or TRBD2 (5 bases each). Germline CDR1 LNHDA, CDR2 SQIVND (reference sequence). V was pared by 11 bases and J by 7 bases, with 20 bases between. The CDR3 has 13 residues.

This clone was counted between two and nine times. The chain links TRBV29-1 to TRBJ1-1, with D maybe TRBD1 (6 bases). The CDR3 covers 12 residues. The germline CDR1 and CDR2 sequences are SQVTM and ANQGSEA. Between the trimmed V and J ends, which lost 7 bases and 0 bases, there was a span of 9 bases. In DNA form, the CDR3 reads TGCAGCGCAGCAGGGGTGAACACTGAAGCTTTCTTT. Its protein is CSAAGVNTEAFF.

The V call is TRBV7-8, the J call TRBJ2-2; weak D call: TRBD2 (5 bases). V dropped 1 base and J dropped 1 base, with 10 bases sitting between them. The CDR3 has 16 amino acids. The V gene's germline CDR1 is SGHVS and CDR2 FQNEAQ. CDR3: CASSLVWTGNTGELFF. The CDR3 bases are TGTGCCAGCAGCTTAGTCTGGACTGGGAACACCGGGGAGCTGTTTTTT.

The CDR3 nucleotides read TGTGCCAGCAGTGATGGTGCGCCGGGCACAGATACGCAGTATTTT. It specifies CASSDGAPGTDTQYF. The chain has TRBV2 and TRBJ2-3; D ambiguous. The germline CDR1 and CDR2 sequences are SNHLY and FYNNEI. The length of the CDR3 is 15 residues. V lost 3 bases to trimming and J lost 1 base, with 11 bases between them.

This clone was observed a few times. V usage is TRBV7-2 and J usage is TRBJ2-5; D gene ambiguous. Trimming took off 3 bases at V and 5 bases at J, with 7 bases between the two ends. Germline CDR1 reads SGHTA; CDR2 reads FQGNSA. The CDR3 spans 12 residues. CDR3 residues: CASSFFAETQYF. The DNA of the CDR3 is TGTGCCAGCAGCTTTTTCGCGGAGACCCAGTACTTC.

This chain links TRBV20-1 with TRBJ1-2; tentative D call: TRBD1 (5 bases). The CDR3 is 10 residues long. V lost 3 bases and J 6 bases, leaving 5 bases between the germline ends. CDR1 and CDR2 from the germline V gene are DFQATT and SNEGSKA (reference sequence). As DNA, the CDR3 is TGCAGTGCTAGCAGGGATGGCTACACCTTC. Amino acids: CSASRDGYTF.